What follows is one TCR beta chain and its context. This sample was taken from a study of response to subunit inactivated influenza vaccine. There are 16 residues in the CDR3. Per germline, CDR1 MNHEY and CDR2 SVGEGT. Trimming cost V 3 bases and J 3 bases, with 18 bases left between them. From the RT-PCR reads, TCRdb called clonotypes with MiXCR, one entry per CDR3 protein. The data contain about 540,000 distinct CDR3 sequences, less than 25% of them singletons. This sample was also put to use in a study of T cells expressing NK-cell markers. That work adds: For TCR beta, cDNA was produced by 5'RACE template switching with UMIs. Six donors had dominant NKG2C+ clonotypes that comprised about 1.0-7.5% of their CD8+ T cells.

The V gene is TRBV6-2 or TRBV6-3, the J gene TRBJ2-7; D perhaps matches TRBD1 (6 bases). The TCR comes from a man between 50 and 59 years old who received an inactivated influenza vaccine. The sample consisted of CD4+ T cells sorted from PBMCs, taken about 13 days after vaccination. The CDR3 sequence is CASSYNAGTPLYEQYF. CDR3 sequence (DNA): TGTGCCAGCAGTTATAATGCCGGGACACCCCTCTACGAGCAGTACTTC.